A selection of T cell receptor beta chains follows, all from one sample in a study of blood T cell repertoires in COVID-19. The table came from immunoSEQ multiplex PCR; TCRdb's copy has only in-frame clones and leaves some out. The sample holds a few hundred thousand clones, 85% seen once. Sequenced: peripheral blood. The receptors were gathered from a woman under 30 with acute or convalescent COVID-19. CDR3s include the opening cysteine and the closing phenylalanine or tryptophan. A D gene is named only where the DNA matches it firmly. Clone sizes are given selectively: once, few, many, or a class where the clone is expanded.

.	TRBV5-1	TRBJ1-2	TRBD1	CASSLGMGQGSGYTF	TGCGCCAGCAGCTTGGGAATGGGACAGGGATCTGGCTACACCTTC
.	TRBV7-9	TRBJ1-6	TRBD1	CASSLGSGGFSNSPLHF	TGTGCCAGCAGCTTAGGTTCAGGGGGCTTTTCGAATTCACCCCTCCACTTT
.	TRBV28	TRBJ2-7	.	CASSFSFVGVDYEQYF	TGTGCCAGCAGTTTTTCTTTCGTCGGAGTCGACTACGAGCAGTACTTC
.	TRBV28	TRBJ2-1	.	CASSLRGGANEQFF	TGTGCCAGCAGTTTAAGAGGGGGTGCAAATGAGCAGTTCTTC
.	TRBV4-1	TRBJ1-5	.	CASSQESLGPQHF	TGCGCCAGCAGCCAAGAAAGCCTCGGGCCCCAGCATTTT
.	TRBV7-2	TRBJ1-2	.	CASSPSPGNYGYTF	TGTGCCAGCAGCCCTTCCCCGGGGAACTATGGCTACACCTTC
once	TRBV6-1	TRBJ2-5	TRBD2	CASSEIRGGAAGETQYF	TGTGCCAGCAGTGAAATTCGCGGGGGGGCCGCGGGAGAGACCCAGTACTTC
once	TRBV19	TRBJ1-2	.	CASSVRDGGYTF	TGTGCCAGTAGTGTGAGGGATGGTGGCTACACCTTC
.	TRBV24-1	TRBJ1-2	TRBD1	CATSDPGTGTGYTF	TGTGCCACCAGTGACCCTGGGACAGGGACGGGCTACACCTTC
once	TRBV5-1	TRBJ2-1	.	CASSERQRSSYNEQFF	TGCGCCAGCAGCGAGAGACAGAGGAGCTCCTACAATGAGCAGTTCTTC
.	TRBV5-1	TRBJ2-2	.	CASSSREQGTGELFF	TGCGCCAGCAGCTCCAGGGAACAGGGCACCGGGGAGCTGTTTTTT
.	TRBV19	TRBJ2-5	TRBD1	CASSTGQHHQETQYF	TGTGCCAGTAGTACGGGACAGCACCACCAAGAGACCCAGTACTTC
.	TRBV4-1	TRBJ2-5	.	CASSQYRERETQYF	TGCGCCAGCAGCCAGTACAGGGAGCGAGAGACCCAGTACTTC
.	TRBV5-1	TRBJ1-5	.	CASSPIGVGGNQPQHF	TGCGCCAGCAGCCCGATAGGTGTGGGGGGAAATCAGCCCCAGCATTTT
few	TRBV19	TRBJ1-1	.	CASSIRQEMNTEAFF	TGTGCCAGTAGTATTAGACAGGAGATGAACACTGAAGCTTTCTTT
.	TRBV5-1	TRBJ1-2	.	CASSLDQGGGYTF	TGCGCCAGCAGCTTGGACCAGGGTGGAGGCTACACCTTC
.	TRBV4-2	TRBJ2-2	TRBD2	CASTLISGTNTGELFF	TGTGCCAGCACCCTTATTAGCGGGACGAACACCGGGGAGCTGTTTTTT
.	TRBV5-1	TRBJ1-1	.	CASSLTAGNTEAFF	TGCGCCAGCAGCTTGACCGCGGGAAACACTGAAGCTTTCTTT
.	TRBV6-5	TRBJ2-7	TRBD2	CASSFLADFPYEQYF	TGTGCCAGCAGTTTTCTAGCGGACTTCCCCTACGAGCAGTACTTC
.	TRBV6-1	TRBJ2-5	TRBD1	CASSEQTGTAETQYF	TGTGCCAGCAGTGAACAGACAGGGACAGCAGAGACCCAGTACTTC
.	TRBV6-5	TRBJ2-2	TRBD1	CASSRRQGARFELFF	TGTGCCAGCAGTCGGAGACAGGGGGCGAGGTTCGAGCTGTTTTTT
few	TRBV29-1	TRBJ1-5	TRBD1	CSVRQGPNQPQHF	TGCAGCGTTCGACAGGGTCCCAATCAGCCCCAGCATTTT
.	TRBV5-1	TRBJ1-1	TRBD1	CASSPGTGDLNTEAFF	TGCGCCAGCAGCCCCGGGACAGGGGACCTTAACACTGAAGCTTTCTTT